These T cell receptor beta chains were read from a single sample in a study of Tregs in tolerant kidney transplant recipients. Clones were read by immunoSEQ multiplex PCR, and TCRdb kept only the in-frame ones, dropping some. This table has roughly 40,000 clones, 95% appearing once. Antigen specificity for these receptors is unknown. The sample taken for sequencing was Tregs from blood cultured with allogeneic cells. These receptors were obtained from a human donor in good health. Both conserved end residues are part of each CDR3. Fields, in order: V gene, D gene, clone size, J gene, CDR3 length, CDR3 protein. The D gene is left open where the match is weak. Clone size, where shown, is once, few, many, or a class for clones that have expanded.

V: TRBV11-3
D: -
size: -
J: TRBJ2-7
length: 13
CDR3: CASSPPGSYEQYF

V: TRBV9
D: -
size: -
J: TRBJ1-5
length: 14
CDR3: CASSVDLGNQPQHF

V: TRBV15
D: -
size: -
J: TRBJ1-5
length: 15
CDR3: CATSREAYGNQPQHF

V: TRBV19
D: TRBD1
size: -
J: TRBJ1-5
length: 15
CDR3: CASSILQGHNQPQHF

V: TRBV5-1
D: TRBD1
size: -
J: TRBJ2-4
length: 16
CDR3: CASSLGGQGPWDIQYF

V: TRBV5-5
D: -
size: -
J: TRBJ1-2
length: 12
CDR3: CASSRPGGGYTF

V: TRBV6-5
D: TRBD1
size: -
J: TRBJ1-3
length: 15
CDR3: CASSPWTGSGNTIYF

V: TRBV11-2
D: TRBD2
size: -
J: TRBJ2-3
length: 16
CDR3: CASSLDRTSGGGTQYF

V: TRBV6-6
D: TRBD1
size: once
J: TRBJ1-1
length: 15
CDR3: CASRSGQQMNTEAFF

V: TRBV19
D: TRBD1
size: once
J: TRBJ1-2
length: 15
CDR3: CASSVTGGADYGYTF

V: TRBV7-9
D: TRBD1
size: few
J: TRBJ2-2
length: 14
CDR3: CARTGDTNTGELFF

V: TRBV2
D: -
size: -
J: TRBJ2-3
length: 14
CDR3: CASSRLAYTDTQYF

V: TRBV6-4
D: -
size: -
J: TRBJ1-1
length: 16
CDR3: CASRSAPLAMNTEAFF

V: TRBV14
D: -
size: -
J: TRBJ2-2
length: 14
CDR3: CASSGTGGTGELFF

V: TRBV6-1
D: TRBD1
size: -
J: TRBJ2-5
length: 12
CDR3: CATARGLETQYF

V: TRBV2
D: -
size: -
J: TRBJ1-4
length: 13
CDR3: CASRAAANEKLFF

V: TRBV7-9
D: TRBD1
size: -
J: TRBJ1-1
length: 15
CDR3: CASSWGDSSNTEAFF

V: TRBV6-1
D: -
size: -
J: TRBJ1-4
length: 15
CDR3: CASSPTGNINEKLFF

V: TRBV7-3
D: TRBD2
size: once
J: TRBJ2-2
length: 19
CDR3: CASSLTKISGITNTGELFF

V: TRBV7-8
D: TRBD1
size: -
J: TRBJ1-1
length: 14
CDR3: CASSQTDRVGEAFF

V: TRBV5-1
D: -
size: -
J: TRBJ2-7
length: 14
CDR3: CASSLGGITYEQYF

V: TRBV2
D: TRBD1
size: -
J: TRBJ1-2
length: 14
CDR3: CASRRQGLEYGYTF

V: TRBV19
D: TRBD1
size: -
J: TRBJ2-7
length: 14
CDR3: CASRDLGQGLEQYF

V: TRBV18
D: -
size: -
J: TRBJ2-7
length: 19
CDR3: CASSPRDGGLPGPQYEQYF

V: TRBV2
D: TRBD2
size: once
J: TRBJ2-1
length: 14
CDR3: CASTQLAGEGEQFF